Listed here are 8 T cell receptor beta chains from one sample, sequenced in a study of cytomegalovirus exposure and HLA in healthy donors. Primers: 60 Vbeta forward and 13 Jbeta reverse. Profiled with immunoSEQ multiplex PCR; TCRdb holds only in-frame clones, not every one. Among 50,000 to 65,000 clones listed, 72% were seen once. Sequencing input: PBMCs. The receptors were sampled from a woman in her forties or fifties in good health and CMV-seropositive.

The chain is built from TRBV5-1 and TRBJ1-4, with D unclear. Trimming stripped 5 bases from V and 6 bases from J, with 14 bases between. Germline assignment: CDR1 SGHRS and CDR2 YFSETQ. This CDR3 has 14 amino acids. The CDR3 bases are TGCGCCAGCAGAACTTTTCTCGAGGATGAAAAACTGTTTTTT. This sequence encodes CASRTFLEDEKLFF.

The chain uses TRBV2 and TRBJ2-7; TRBD1 is a possible D gene (6 bases). The CDR3 is 16 amino acids. Germline values: CDR1 SNHLY, CDR2 FYNNEI. The germline V and J ends were trimmed by 1 base and 0 bases, with 13 bases remaining between them. The CDR3 DNA is TGTGCCAGCAGTGAAGAGAGGACAGCTAGCTCCTACGAGCAGTACTTC. Protein product: CASSEERTASSYEQYF.

The chain combines TRBV28 with TRBJ1-4, with D possibly TRBD1 on 5 matching bases. Looked up from germline, CDR1 is MDHEN and CDR2 is SYDVKM. Trimming took 2 bases from V and 13 from J, leaving 11 bases between them. This CDR3 has 12 amino acids. CDR3: CASSLKGRILFF. The CDR3 DNA sequence: TGTGCCAGCAGTTTAAAGGGGCGAATACTGTTTTTT.

This chain connects TRBV28 to TRBJ2-7; weak D call: TRBD2 (6 bases). Germline V gene lookup returns CDR1 MDHEN and CDR2 SYDVKM. This CDR3 comprises 13 residues. V lost 8 bases to trimming and J lost 5 bases, with 16 bases between them. CDR3 nucleotides: TGTGCCAGCGTCCGGGAGAAACCTCACGAGCAGTACTTC. Translation: CASVREKPHEQYF.

CDR3 protein: CASSYQQGQQPQHF. DNA for the CDR3: TGTGCCAGCAGTTACCAGCAGGGGCAACAGCCCCAGCATTTT. The rearrangement links TRBV6-5 to TRBJ1-5; D is perhaps TRBD1 (6 bases). Germline values: CDR1 MNHEY, CDR2 SVGAGI. Between the trimmed V and J ends, which lost 2 bases and 7 bases, there was a span of 12 bases. This CDR3 has 14 residues.

J is TRBJ2-7 and V is TRBV2; perhaps TRBD1 as D (6 bases). From germline, CDR1 is SNHLY and CDR2 FYNNEI. The CDR3 loop spans 14 amino acids. Deletions cut 2 bases from V and 0 bases from J, with 8 bases between. The CDR3 DNA reads as TGTGCCAGCAGTGAACAGGGGAACTCCTACGAGCAGTACTTC. Protein: CASSEQGNSYEQYF.

The chain is built from TRBV5-1 and TRBJ2-7; 8 bases line up with TRBD2. Per germline, CDR1 SGHRS and CDR2 YFSETQ. The CDR3 has 14 amino acids. V gave up 0 bases and J gave up 4 bases; unmatched junction bases: 3. The CDR3: CASSLELAAYEQYF. CDR3 coding DNA: TGCGCCAGCAGCTTGGAACTAGCGGCGTACGAGCAGTACTTC.

V gene TRBV7-2 combines with J gene TRBJ2-5; tentative D call: TRBD1 (5 bases). This CDR3 has 14 residues. V lost 6 bases and J lost 3, with 14 bases in between. Looked up from germline, CDR1 is SGHTA and CDR2 is FQGNSA. In DNA form, the CDR3 reads TGTGCCAGCAGATTCGACAGTCGAGAAGAGACCCAGTACTTC. Encoded protein: CASRFDSREETQYF.